The 21 T cell receptor beta chains reported below all come from one sample, sequenced in a study of blood T cell repertoires in COVID-19. The method was immunoSEQ multiplex PCR; TCRdb's version includes in-frame clones alone and lacks a portion of them. The sample contains some 530,000 clones, 88% of which appear only once. The sequencing input was PBMCs or T cells enriched from blood (not recorded which). These receptor sequences come from a woman aged 55-70 years who had recovered from COVID-19.

The CDR3 is CASKNNMNTEAFF. DNA for the CDR3: TGTGCCAGTAAGAACAACATGAACACTGAAGCTTTCTTT. The rearrangement links TRBV19 to TRBJ1-1; no definite D call. The V gene's germline CDR1 is LNHDA and CDR2 SQIVND (reference sequence). Trimming removed 7 bases at V and 0 bases at J, with 9 bases between. The CDR3 covers 13 residues.

This sequence joins TRBV6-5 and TRBJ2-7, with 7 bases lining up with TRBD2. The germline gives CDR1 MNHEY, CDR2 SVGAGI. The junction had 1 base not matched to a gene; V was cut back by 7 bases and J by 4 bases. CDR3 length: 11 amino acids. CDR3 region: CASTGGYEQYV. The CDR3 nucleotides are TGTGCCAGCACGGGGGGATACGAGCAGTACGTC.

This clone has more than one count but fewer than ten. The rearrangement joins TRBV6-6 to TRBJ2-2; D may be TRBD1 (6 bases). CDR3 length: 16 residues. In germline, CDR1 is MNHNY, CDR2 SVGAGI (reference sequence). V lost 2 bases and J lost 5, with 15 bases in between. CDR3 region: CASSYTLQGQTGELFF. CDR3 bases: TGTGCCAGCAGTTACACCTTGCAGGGGCAGACCGGGGAGCTGTTTTTT.

The chain links TRBV19 to TRBJ1-1; possibly TRBD1 for D (6 bases). The CDR3 is 13 amino acids. Germline V gene lookup returns CDR1 LNHDA and CDR2 SQIVND (reference sequence). V lost 5 bases, J lost 5 bases, and 12 bases lay in between. CDR3 region: CASSETGRTEAFF. In nucleotides, the CDR3 is TGTGCCAGTAGTGAGACAGGCAGGACTGAAGCTTTCTTT.

The J gene is TRBJ1-1, the V gene TRBV28; tentatively, D is TRBD1 (6 bases). CDR1 is MDHEN and CDR2 is SYDVKM in the germline V gene. V gave up 6 bases and J gave up 2 bases, with 10 bases separating them. The CDR3 extends over 13 amino acids. The CDR3 is CASRLDSNTEAFF. The DNA for the CDR3 is TGTGCCAGCAGACTGGACAGCAACACTGAAGCTTTCTTT.

The chain links TRBV2 to TRBJ1-5, with D uncertain. The CDR3 sequence is 14 residues long. V lost 1 base and J lost 2, with 6 bases in between. Germline assignment: CDR1 SNHLY and CDR2 FYNNEI. As DNA, the CDR3 is TGTGCCAGCAGTGAAGAAGGAGGCAATCAGCCCCAGCATTTT. It encodes CASSEEGGNQPQHF.

This clone was counted a single time. This chain links TRBV7-9 with TRBJ1-2; D perhaps matches TRBD1 (5 bases). CDR3 length: 14 residues. CDR1 SEHNR and CDR2 FQNEAQ come from the germline V gene (reference sequence). Trimming left V 1 base short and J 6 bases short, with 12 bases between. The CDR3 spells CASSLEAAGHGYTF. The CDR3 bases are TGTGCCAGCAGCTTAGAGGCTGCAGGGCATGGCTACACCTTC.

The V and J genes are TRBV5-1 and TRBJ2-5, with 9 bases fitting TRBD1. CDR1 SGHRS and CDR2 YFSETQ come from the germline V gene. V gave up 1 base and J gave up 2 bases; unmatched junction bases: 3. The CDR3 extends over 15 amino acids. The CDR3 region is CASSLTTGGQETQYF. Written as DNA, the CDR3 is TGCGCCAGCAGCTTGACGACAGGGGGTCAAGAGACCCAGTACTTC. The full variable domain, rest sourced from reference TRBV5-1 and TRBJ2-5, is KAGVTQTPRYLIKTRGQQVTLSCSPISGHRSVSWYQQTPGQGLQFLFEYFSETQRNKGNFPGRFSGRQFSNSRSEMNVSTLELGDSALYLCASSLTTGGQETQYFGPGTRLLVL.

The genes are TRBV5-1 and TRBJ1-6; D ambiguous. V gave up 0 bases and J gave up 7 bases, with 11 bases separating them. Per germline, CDR1 SGHRS and CDR2 YFSETQ. This CDR3 has 15 amino acids. Here the CDR3 reads CASSLVGGGNSPLHF. The DNA for the CDR3 is TGCGCCAGCAGCTTGGTTGGCGGAGGGAATTCACCCCTCCACTTT.

The gene calls are TRBV7-9 and TRBJ2-7; D unclear. Germline CDR1 SEHNR, CDR2 FQNEAQ (reference sequence). The V gene lost 3 bases and the J gene lost 4 bases, with 10 bases spanning the gap. The CDR3 runs to 13 residues. CDR3 sequence reads: CASSFPGQYEQYF. CDR3 in DNA: TGTGCCAGCAGCTTCCCCGGTCAATACGAGCAGTACTTC.

CDR3 sequence (DNA): TGCAGCGTTGAAGGGGCCCAGGGGGCCTTCACCTACAATGAGCAGTTCTTC. This gives the protein CSVEGAQGAFTYNEQFF. The chain employs TRBV29-1 and TRBJ2-1, with TRBD1 matching over 8 bases. Germline values: CDR1 SQVTM, CDR2 ANQGSEA. The J segment lost 2 bases and the V segment lost 1 base, leaving 10 bases of the junction unmatched. The CDR3 length is 17 residues.

The gene calls are TRBV18 and TRBJ1-5, with no clear D. V was trimmed by 3 bases and J by 3 bases, leaving 6 bases between them. The CDR3 spans 13 residues. Germline V gives CDR1 KGHSH, CDR2 LQKENI. The CDR3 coding sequence is TGTGCCAGCTCACCCAGCGACAATCAGCCCCAGCATTTT. Amino acids: CASSPSDNQPQHF. The variable domain in full, with the rest retrieved from reference TRBV18 and TRBJ1-5, is NAGVMQNPRHLVRRRGQEARLRCSPMKGHSHVYWYRQLPEEGLKFMVYLQKENIIDESGMPKERFSAEFPKEGPSILRIQQVVRGDSAAYFCASSPSDNQPQHFGDGTRLSIL.

The rearrangement links TRBV11-2 to TRBJ2-7; 9 nucleotides match TRBD2. This CDR3 spans 14 amino acids. With V trimmed by 5 bases and J by 3 bases, 5 bases remained unmatched. CDR1 is SGHAT and CDR2 is FQNNGV in the germline V gene. The CDR3 sequence is CASSVRGGGYEQYF. The CDR3 nucleotides read TGTGCCAGCAGCGTGCGGGGGGGCGGCTACGAGCAGTACTTC.

The J gene is TRBJ1-6, the V gene TRBV30; no reliable D call. Germline loops: CDR1 GTSNPN, CDR2 SVGIG (reference sequence). Trimming pared 2 bases from V and 0 bases from J, leaving 5 bases between. This CDR3 comprises 14 residues. The CDR3 DNA reads TGTGCCTGGAGTTTAGACTCCTATAATTCACCCCTCCACTTT. Protein product: CAWSLDSYNSPLHF.

This chain uses TRBV5-6 with TRBJ2-7, with TRBD1 identical over 9 bases. Germline V gene data show CDR1 as SGHDT and CDR2 as YYEEEE. This CDR3 spans 16 amino acids. The junction had 9 bases not matched to a gene; V was cut back by 4 bases and J by 1 base. The CDR3 coding sequence is TGTGCCAGCAGCGGACCCGGGACAGGGATTTCCTACGAGCAGTACTTC. Protein product: CASSGPGTGISYEQYF.

This clone was seen a few times. The V gene is TRBV4-2, the J gene TRBJ2-2; 8 positions agree with TRBD2. With 2 bases clipped from V and 2 bases from J, the junction kept 10 bases outside the gene matches. The CDR3 runs to 18 residues. CDR1 LGHNA and CDR2 YNFKEQ come from the germline V gene. The CDR3 sequence is CASSQPPGGGANTGELFF. CDR3 bases: TGTGCCAGCAGCCAACCACCGGGAGGGGGAGCCAACACCGGGGAGCTGTTTTTT.

This clone was detected once. The V and J genes are TRBV5-5 and TRBJ2-7, with 10 bases fitting TRBD1. CDR1 is SGHKS, CDR2 YYEKEE, per germline (reference sequence). This CDR3 contains 15 residues. With 0 bases clipped from V and 5 bases from J, the junction kept 5 bases outside the gene matches. The CDR3 region has the DNA TGTGCCAGCAGCTTGGTTGGGACAGGGGTCGACGAGCAGTACGTC. Translated: CASSLVGTGVDEQYV.

The V and J genes are TRBV10-3 and TRBJ2-2; a possible D gene is TRBD1 (6 bases). V was pared by 8 bases and J by 6 bases, with 16 bases between. The CDR3 totals 14 residues. The germline V gene encodes CDR1 ENHRY and CDR2 SYGVKD. The CDR3 spells CAIGRTERAGELFF. The CDR3 nucleotides are TGTGCCATCGGTAGGACAGAAAGGGCCGGGGAGCTGTTTTTT.

The CDR3 region has the DNA TGTGCCAGCAGCTCACAGGGGGCGGGCTATAATTCACCCCTCCACTTT. Its translation: CASSSQGAGYNSPLHF. This chain connects TRBV2 to TRBJ1-6; 9 nucleotides align to TRBD1. CDR1 is SNHLY and CDR2 is FYNNEI in the germline V gene. V trimming: 6 bases; J trimming: 3 bases; junction bases outside the gene matches: 6. CDR3 length equals 16 residues.

The rearrangement joins TRBV19 to TRBJ2-1; 8 bases align to TRBD2. After removal of 3 bases from V and 8 bases from J, the junction contained 12 bases not matched to a gene. This CDR3 region has 16 residues. In germline, CDR1 is LNHDA, CDR2 SQIVND (reference sequence). The CDR3: CASSIVVAGTLDEQFF. The CDR3 DNA sequence: TGTGCCAGTAGTATTGTGGTAGCGGGGACTTTGGATGAGCAGTTCTTC.

CDR3 sequence: CASSEVGGGDGYTF. CDR3 nucleotide sequence: TGTGCCAGCAGTGAAGTCGGGGGAGGAGATGGCTACACCTTC. The chain is built from TRBV6-1 and TRBJ1-2, with a tentative D call TRBD1 (5 bases). Trimming took off 1 base at V and 6 bases at J, with 12 bases between the two ends. Germline V gene sequence: CDR1 MNHNS, CDR2 SASEGT. The CDR3 sequence is 14 residues long.